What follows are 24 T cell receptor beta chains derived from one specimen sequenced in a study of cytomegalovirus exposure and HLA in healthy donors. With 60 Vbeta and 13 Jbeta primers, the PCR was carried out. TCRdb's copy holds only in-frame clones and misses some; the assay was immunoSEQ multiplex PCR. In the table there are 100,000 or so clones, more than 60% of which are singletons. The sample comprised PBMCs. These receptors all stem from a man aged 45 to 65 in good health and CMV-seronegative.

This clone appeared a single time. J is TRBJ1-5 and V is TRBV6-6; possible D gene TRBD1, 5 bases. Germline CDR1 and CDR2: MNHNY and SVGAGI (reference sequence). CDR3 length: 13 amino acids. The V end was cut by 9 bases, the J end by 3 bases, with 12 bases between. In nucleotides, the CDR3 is TGTGCCAGTACAGGAGCCTCCAATCAGCCCCAGCATTTT. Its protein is CASTGASNQPQHF.

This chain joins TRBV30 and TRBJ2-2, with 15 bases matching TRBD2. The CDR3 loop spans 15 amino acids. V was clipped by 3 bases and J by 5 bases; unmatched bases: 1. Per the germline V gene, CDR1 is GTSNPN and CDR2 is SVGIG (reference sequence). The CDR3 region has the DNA TGTGCCTGGAGAGGGACTAGCGGGAGGACCGGGGAGCTGTTTTTT. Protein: CAWRGTSGRTGELFF. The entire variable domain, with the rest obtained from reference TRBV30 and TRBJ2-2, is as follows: SQTIHQWPATLVQPVGSPLSLECTVEGTSNPNLYWYRQAAGRGLQLLFYSVGIGQISSEVPQNLSASRPQDRQFILSSKKLLLSDSGFYLCAWRGTSGRTGELFFGEGSRLTVL.

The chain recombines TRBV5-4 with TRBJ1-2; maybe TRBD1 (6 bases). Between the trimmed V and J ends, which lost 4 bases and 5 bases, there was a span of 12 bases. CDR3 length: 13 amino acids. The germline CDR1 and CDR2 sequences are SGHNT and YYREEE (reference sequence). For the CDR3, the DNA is TGTGCCAGCAGCCCCCTGGGGGCGTATGGCTACACCTTC. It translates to CASSPLGAYGYTF. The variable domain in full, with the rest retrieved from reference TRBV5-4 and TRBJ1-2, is ETGVTQSPTHLIKTRGQQVTLRCSSQSGHNTVSWYQQALGQGPQFIFQYYREEENGRGNFPPRFSGLQFPNYSSELNVNALELDDSALYLCASSPLGAYGYTFGSGTRLTVV.

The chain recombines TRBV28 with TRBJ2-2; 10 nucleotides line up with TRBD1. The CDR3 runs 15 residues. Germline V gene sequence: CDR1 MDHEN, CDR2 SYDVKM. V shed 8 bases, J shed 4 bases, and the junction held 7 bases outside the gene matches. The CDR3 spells CASGDRGRATGELFF. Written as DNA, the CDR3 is TGTGCCAGCGGAGACAGGGGGCGCGCCACCGGGGAGCTGTTTTTT.

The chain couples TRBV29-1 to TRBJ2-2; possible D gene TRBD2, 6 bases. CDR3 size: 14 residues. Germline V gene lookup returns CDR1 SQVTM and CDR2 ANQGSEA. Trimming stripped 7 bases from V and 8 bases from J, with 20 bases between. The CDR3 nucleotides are TGCAGCGCTCCCGGGCAGGGAGGTAGGGGGGAGCTGTTTTTT. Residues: CSAPGQGGRGELFF.

For the CDR3, the DNA is TGTGCCAGCAGTTTATCGAAGTTGAGTGGCGGGACAGGGCCCTACGAGCAGTACTTC. Translated: CASSLSKLSGGTGPYEQYF. The chain uses TRBV27 and TRBJ2-7; the match to TRBD1 covers 9 bases. J lost 2 bases, V lost 0 bases, and 14 bases had no gene match. The CDR3 runs 19 residues. CDR1 and CDR2 from the germline V gene are MNHEY and SMNVEV (reference sequence).

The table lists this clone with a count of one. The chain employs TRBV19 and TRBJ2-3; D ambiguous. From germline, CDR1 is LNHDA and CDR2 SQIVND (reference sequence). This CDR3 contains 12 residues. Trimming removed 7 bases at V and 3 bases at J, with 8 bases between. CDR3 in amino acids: CASIDRTDTQYF. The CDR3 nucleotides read TGTGCCAGTATAGATCGGACAGATACGCAGTATTTT. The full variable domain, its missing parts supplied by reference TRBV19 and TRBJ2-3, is DGGITQSPKYLFRKEGQNVTLSCEQNLNHDAMYWYRQDPGQGLRLIYYSQIVNDFQKGDIAEGYSVSREKKESFPLTVTSAQKNPTAFYLCASIDRTDTQYFGPGTRLTVL.

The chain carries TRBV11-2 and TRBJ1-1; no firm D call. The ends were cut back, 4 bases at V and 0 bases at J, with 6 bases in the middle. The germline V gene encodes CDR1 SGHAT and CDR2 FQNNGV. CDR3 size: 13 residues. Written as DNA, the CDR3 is TGTGCCAGCAGCTCTACGATGAACACTGAAGCTTTCTTT. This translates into CASSSTMNTEAFF.

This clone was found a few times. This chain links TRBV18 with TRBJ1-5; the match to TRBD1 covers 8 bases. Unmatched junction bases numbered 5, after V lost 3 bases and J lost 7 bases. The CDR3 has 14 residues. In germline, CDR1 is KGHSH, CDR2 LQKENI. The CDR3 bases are TGTGCCAGCTCACCGACAGGGGAAAGGCAGCCCCAGCATTTT. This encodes CASSPTGERQPQHF.

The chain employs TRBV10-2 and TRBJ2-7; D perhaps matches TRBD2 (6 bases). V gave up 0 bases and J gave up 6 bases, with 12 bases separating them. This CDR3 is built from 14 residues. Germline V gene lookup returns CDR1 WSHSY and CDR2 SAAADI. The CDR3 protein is CASSESLAAGEQYF. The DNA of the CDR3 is TGCGCCAGCAGTGAGTCCCTGGCAGCGGGCGAGCAGTACTTC.

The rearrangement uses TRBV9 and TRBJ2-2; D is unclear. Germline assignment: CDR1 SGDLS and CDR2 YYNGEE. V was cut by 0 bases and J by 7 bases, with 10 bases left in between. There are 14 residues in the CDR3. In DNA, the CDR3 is TGTGCCAGCAGCGTAGACCGGTCCGGCGGGGAGCTGTTTTTT. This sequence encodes CASSVDRSGGELFF.

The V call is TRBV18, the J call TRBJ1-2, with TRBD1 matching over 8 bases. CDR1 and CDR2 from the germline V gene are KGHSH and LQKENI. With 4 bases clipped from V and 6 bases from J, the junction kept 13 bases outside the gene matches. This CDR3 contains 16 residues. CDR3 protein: CASSLWDRRVSDGYTF. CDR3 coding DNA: TGTGCCAGCTCACTTTGGGACAGGCGCGTTTCTGATGGCTACACCTTC.

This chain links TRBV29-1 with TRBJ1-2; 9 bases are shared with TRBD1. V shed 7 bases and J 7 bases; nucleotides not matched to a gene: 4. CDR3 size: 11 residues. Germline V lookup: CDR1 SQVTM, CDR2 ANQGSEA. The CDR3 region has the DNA TGCAGCGCTGACAGGGGGTTTGGCTACACCTTC. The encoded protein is CSADRGFGYTF.

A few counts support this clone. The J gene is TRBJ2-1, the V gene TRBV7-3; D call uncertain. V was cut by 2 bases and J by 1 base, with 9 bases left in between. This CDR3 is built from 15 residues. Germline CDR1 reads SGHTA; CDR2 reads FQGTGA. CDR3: CASSLGQLSYNEQFF. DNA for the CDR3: TGTGCCAGCAGCTTAGGGCAGCTATCCTACAATGAGCAGTTCTTC.

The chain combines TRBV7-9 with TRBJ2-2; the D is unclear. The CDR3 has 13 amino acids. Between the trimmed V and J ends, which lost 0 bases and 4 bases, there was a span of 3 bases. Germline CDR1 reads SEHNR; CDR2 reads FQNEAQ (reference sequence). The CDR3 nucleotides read TGTGCCAGCAGCTTAGCGAGCACCGGGGAGCTGTTTTTT. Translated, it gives CASSLASTGELFF. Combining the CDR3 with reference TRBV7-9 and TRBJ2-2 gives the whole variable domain DTGVSQNPRHKITKRGQNVTFRCDPISEHNRLYWYRQTLGQGPEFLTYFQNEAQLEKSRLLSDRFSAERPKGSFSTLEIQRTEQGDSAMYLCASSLASTGELFFGEGSRLTVL.

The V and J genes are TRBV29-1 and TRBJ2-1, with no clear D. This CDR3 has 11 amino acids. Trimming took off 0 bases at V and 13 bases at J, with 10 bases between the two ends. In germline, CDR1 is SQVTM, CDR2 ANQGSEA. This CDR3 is CSVEETPFQFF. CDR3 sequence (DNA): TGCAGCGTTGAAGAAACACCTTTTCAGTTCTTC.

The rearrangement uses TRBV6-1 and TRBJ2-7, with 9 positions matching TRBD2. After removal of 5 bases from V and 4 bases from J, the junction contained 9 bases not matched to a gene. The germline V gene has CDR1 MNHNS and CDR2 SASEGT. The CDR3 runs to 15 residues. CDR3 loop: CASSSVAGAKYEQYF. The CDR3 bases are TGTGCCAGCAGTTCTGTAGCGGGAGCTAAGTACGAGCAGTACTTC.

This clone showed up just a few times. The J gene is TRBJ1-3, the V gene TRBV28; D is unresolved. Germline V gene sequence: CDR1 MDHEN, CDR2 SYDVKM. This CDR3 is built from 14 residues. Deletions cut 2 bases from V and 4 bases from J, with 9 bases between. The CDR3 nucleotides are TGTGCCAGCAGTTTAGCACCCAGGGGAAACACCATATATTTT. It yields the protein CASSLAPRGNTIYF.

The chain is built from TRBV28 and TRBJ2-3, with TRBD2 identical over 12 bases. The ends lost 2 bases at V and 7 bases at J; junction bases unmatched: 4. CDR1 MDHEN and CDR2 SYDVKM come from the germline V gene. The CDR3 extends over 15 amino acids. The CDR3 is CASSLLAGGPNTQYF. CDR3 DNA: TGTGCCAGCAGTTTACTAGCGGGAGGGCCGAATACGCAGTATTTT.

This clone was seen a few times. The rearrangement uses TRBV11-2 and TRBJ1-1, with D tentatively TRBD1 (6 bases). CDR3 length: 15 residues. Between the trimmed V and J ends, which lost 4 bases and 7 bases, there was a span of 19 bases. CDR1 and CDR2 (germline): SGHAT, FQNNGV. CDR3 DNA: TGTGCCAGCAGCTCCCCCGGGGGGCGCCCCGGTGAAGCTTTCTTT. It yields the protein CASSSPGGRPGEAFF.

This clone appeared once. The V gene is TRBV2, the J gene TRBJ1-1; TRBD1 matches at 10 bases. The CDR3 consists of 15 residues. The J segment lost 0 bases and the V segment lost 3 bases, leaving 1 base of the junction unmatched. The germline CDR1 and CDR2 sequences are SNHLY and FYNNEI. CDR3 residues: CASSDGTGVNTEAFF. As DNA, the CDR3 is TGTGCCAGCAGTGATGGGACAGGGGTGAACACTGAAGCTTTCTTT.

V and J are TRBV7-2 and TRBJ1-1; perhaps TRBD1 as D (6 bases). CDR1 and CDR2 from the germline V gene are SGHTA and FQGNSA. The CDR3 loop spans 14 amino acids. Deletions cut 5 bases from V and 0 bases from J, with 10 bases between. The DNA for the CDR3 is TGTGCCAGCAGCGCGGACAGAATGAACACTGAAGCTTTCTTT. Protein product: CASSADRMNTEAFF.

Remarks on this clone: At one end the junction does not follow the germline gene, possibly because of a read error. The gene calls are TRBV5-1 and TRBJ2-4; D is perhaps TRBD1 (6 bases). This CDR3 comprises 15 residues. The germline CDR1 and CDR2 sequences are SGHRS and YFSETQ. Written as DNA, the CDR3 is TGCGCCTGCAGCTTGGAACAGGGAAAAAAAAACATTCAGTACTTC. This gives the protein CACSLEQGKKNIQYF.

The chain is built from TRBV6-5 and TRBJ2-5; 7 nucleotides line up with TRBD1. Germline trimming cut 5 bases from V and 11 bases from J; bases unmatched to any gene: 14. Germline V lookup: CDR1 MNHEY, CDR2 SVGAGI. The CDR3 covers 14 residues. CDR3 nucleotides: TGTGCCAGCAGTCCTCGCACAGGGGCGTGGGAGCAGTACTTC. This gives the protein CASSPRTGAWEQYF.